A single sample is the source of the 26 T cell receptor beta chains below, sequenced in a study of beta chain features in type 1 diabetes. General observations from the study: All four CD4+ subsets of Type 1 diabetes patients contained TCRB CDR3s that were moderately but significantly shorter.

Their recognized antigens are unknown. What was sequenced were expressed TCRB transcripts, since all of the isolated RNA had been reverse transcribed. Sequencing used immunoSEQ multiplex PCR; TCRdb keeps in-frame clones, though not all of them. The data show under 300,000 clones, about a tenth seen once. The sample consisted of naive CD4+ T cells from blood. The receptors stem from a man in his thirties or forties with type 1 diabetes.

This rearrangement joins TRBV9 to TRBJ2-3; TRBD1 matches 12 bases. This CDR3 contains 16 residues. V was clipped by 4 bases and J by 5 bases; unmatched bases: 8. CDR1 and CDR2 from the germline V gene are SGDLS and YYNGEE. The CDR3 DNA sequence: TGTGCCAGCAGCCCGAGGGACAGGGGGCAGAAAGATACGCAGTATTTT. Amino acids: CASSPRDRGQKDTQYF.

This clone was detected a few times. The chain uses TRBV30 and TRBJ1-6, with D possibly being TRBD1 (5 bases). CDR3 length: 13 amino acids. Trimming pared 4 bases from V and 12 bases from J, leaving 16 bases between. Germline assignment: CDR1 GTSNPN and CDR2 SVGIG (reference sequence). The chain's CDR3 is CAWNNGGSRPLHF. DNA of the CDR3: TGTGCCTGGAATAACGGGGGGAGCAGACCCCTCCACTTT.

The gene calls are TRBV7-9 and TRBJ1-6; D is uncertain. The CDR3 runs to 13 residues. The ends were cut back, 2 bases at V and 12 bases at J, with 11 bases in the middle. CDR1 is SEHNR, CDR2 FQNEAQ, per germline (reference sequence). CDR3 region: CASSLTSAEPLHF. In DNA, the CDR3 is TGTGCCAGCAGCTTAACCTCGGCGGAACCCCTCCACTTT.

This clone was counted only a few times. The chain is built from TRBV5-1 and TRBJ2-7; possible D gene TRBD2, 5 bases. The CDR3 loop spans 14 amino acids. Germline V gene sequence: CDR1 SGHRS, CDR2 YFSETQ. Trimming cost V 0 bases and J 2 bases, with 9 bases left between them. This CDR3 is CASSLDGSPYEQYF. The CDR3 nucleotides read TGCGCCAGCAGCTTGGATGGGAGCCCCTACGAGCAGTACTTC.

The rearrangement joins TRBV7-2 to TRBJ2-3; D is undetermined. The CDR3 sequence is 15 residues long. Germline CDR1 reads SGHTA; CDR2 reads FQGNSA. Trimming removed 1 base from V and 1 base from J, with 9 bases in between. Here the CDR3 DNA reads TGTGCCAGCAGCTTAGTCAGCGTCGGCACAGATACGCAGTATTTT. Amino acids: CASSLVSVGTDTQYF.

This clone was picked up a small number of times. The CDR3 nucleotides read TGCGCCAGCAGGCCGTCAGACTCCTACGAGCAGTACTTC. This codes for CASRPSDSYEQYF. This chain links TRBV4-1 with TRBJ2-7; D remains unclear. The CDR3 is made up of 13 amino acids. CDR1 is MGHRA, CDR2 YSYEKL, per germline. V was pared by 6 bases and J by 0 bases, with 9 bases between.

The rearrangement joins TRBV5-6 to TRBJ2-7; no clear D gene. Germline values: CDR1 SGHDT, CDR2 YYEEEE. There are 12 residues in the CDR3. The germline V and J ends were trimmed by 0 bases and 6 bases, with 7 bases remaining between them. The CDR3 nucleotides read TGTGCCAGCAGCTTGGGAAACGGCGAGCAGTACTTC. Protein product: CASSLGNGEQYF.

The sample holds a few counts of this clone. Germline is not matched at one junction end, which may reflect a read error. V usage is TRBV2 and J usage is TRBJ2-1; weak D call: TRBD1 (5 bases). Per germline, CDR1 SNHLY and CDR2 FYNNEI. The CDR3 consists of 13 residues. CDR3 DNA sequence: TGTGCCAGCAGGGAAGACAGAAACAATGAGCAGTTCTTC. Amino acids: CASREDRNNEQFF.

The chain combines TRBV28 with TRBJ2-7; D gene ambiguous. The CDR3 length is 16 residues. Per germline, CDR1 MDHEN and CDR2 SYDVKM. The V gene lost 3 bases and the J gene lost 4 bases, with 19 bases spanning the gap. The CDR3 nucleotides are TGTGCCAGCAGTTTCGTCGTTGTGGGCAGACGTTACGAGCAGTACTTC. Translating gives CASSFVVVGRRYEQYF.

The chain combines TRBV5-4 with TRBJ2-1, with 11 bases identical to TRBD2. Germline values: CDR1 SGHNT, CDR2 YYREEE (reference sequence). The CDR3 has 20 residues. The ends lost 9 bases at V and 2 bases at J; junction bases unmatched: 22. The CDR3: CATPALSIPTSGVTYNEQFF. DNA of the CDR3: TGTGCCACCCCTGCACTTAGCATTCCGACTAGCGGGGTTACCTACAATGAGCAGTTCTTC.

This clone was seen a handful of times. The chain joins TRBV15 to TRBJ2-1, with D maybe TRBD2 (6 bases). The CDR3 has 17 residues. V was trimmed by 0 bases and J by 1 base, leaving 13 bases between them. Germline V gene data show CDR1 as LNHNV and CDR2 as YYDKDF (reference sequence). The CDR3 region has the DNA TGTGCCACCAGCAGAGATTTTGATGGGACTTCCTACAATGAGCAGTTCTTC. It specifies CATSRDFDGTSYNEQFF.

Only a few counts were recorded for this clone. The V call is TRBV9, the J call TRBJ1-6; 11 nucleotides agree with TRBD1. The CDR3 length is 16 residues. Germline assignment: CDR1 SGDLS and CDR2 YYNGEE. V lost 2 bases, J lost 8 bases, and 6 bases stayed unmatched. CDR3: CASSVSGDRGDSPLHF. The CDR3 nucleotides read TGTGCCAGCAGCGTGTCCGGGGACAGGGGGGATTCACCCCTCCACTTT.

This clone was detected a few times. This chain's CDR3 is CASSLAGTSGGSDTQYF. Here the CDR3 DNA reads TGTGCCAGCAGCTTAGCGGGGACTAGCGGGGGCTCAGATACGCAGTATTTT. The J gene is TRBJ2-3, the V gene TRBV7-9; 14 bases align to TRBD2. V lost 0 bases to trimming and J lost 4 bases; unmatched junction nucleotides: 3. In germline, CDR1 is SEHNR, CDR2 FQNEAQ (reference sequence). The CDR3 loop spans 17 amino acids.

V gene TRBV7-2 combines with J gene TRBJ1-6, with unresolved D. Per germline, CDR1 SGHTA and CDR2 FQGNSA. V lost 3 bases, J lost 0 bases, and 6 bases lay in between. The CDR3 is 15 residues long. CDR3 bases: TGTGCCAGCAGCTTTTCGAGCTCCTATAATTCACCCCTCCACTTT. Amino acid sequence: CASSFSSSYNSPLHF.

This clone was recorded a few times. The chain recombines TRBV5-1 with TRBJ2-5; perhaps TRBD2 as D (5 bases). Trimming shortened V by 4 bases and J by 5 bases, and 18 bases separated the two germline ends. The CDR3 runs to 15 residues. Germline CDR1 reads SGHRS; CDR2 reads YFSETQ. CDR3 sequence (DNA): TGCGCCAGCAGCCGATCCCCGGGGATGGTGGAGACCCAGTACTTC. Residues: CASSRSPGMVETQYF.

The CDR3 is CSVASGGREDTQYF. DNA of the CDR3: TGCAGCGTTGCTAGCGGGGGCCGGGAGGATACGCAGTATTTT. This chain uses TRBV29-1 with TRBJ2-3; 10 bases are shared with TRBD2. Germline CDR1 SQVTM, CDR2 ANQGSEA. V shed 4 bases, J shed 6 bases, and the junction held 7 bases outside the gene matches. This CDR3 is 14 amino acids long.

This clone was found a few times. The chain uses TRBV29-1 and TRBJ2-7; 10 bases fit TRBD2. V was clipped by 3 bases and J by 3 bases; unmatched bases: 2. Germline-derived CDR1 and CDR2 are SQVTM and ANQGSEA. The CDR3 totals 13 residues. Here the CDR3 DNA reads TGCAGCGTTGACACTAGCGGGGTCTACGAGCAGTACTTC. This sequence encodes CSVDTSGVYEQYF.

In this sample, this clone turned up a few times. The rearrangement joins TRBV6-6 to TRBJ2-3; no clear D gene. The V gene lost 2 bases and the J gene lost 0 bases, with 9 bases spanning the gap. This CDR3 comprises 15 residues. Germline assignment: CDR1 MNHNY and CDR2 SVGAGI (reference sequence). The CDR3 reads CASSYPQVSTDTQYF. The DNA of the CDR3 is TGTGCCAGCAGTTACCCGCAGGTTAGCACAGATACGCAGTATTTT.

This clone was seen only a few times. The rearrangement uses TRBV9 and TRBJ2-5; D is perhaps TRBD2 (7 bases). Trimming stripped 0 bases from V and 3 bases from J, with 15 bases between. CDR1 is SGDLS and CDR2 is YYNGEE in the germline V gene. The CDR3 covers 16 residues. This CDR3 is CASSVATGGSEETQYF. The DNA of the CDR3 is TGTGCCAGCAGCGTAGCTACGGGGGGCTCCGAAGAGACCCAGTACTTC.

This clone was found once. The V call is TRBV28, the J call TRBJ2-7; D is possibly TRBD1 (5 bases). The V end lost 2 bases, the J end lost 12 bases, and 20 bases lay between the germline ends. Germline CDR1 reads MDHEN; CDR2 reads SYDVKM. CDR3 length: 14 residues. CDR3 residues: CASSLPRSGPPAYF. The CDR3 DNA sequence: TGTGCCAGCAGTTTACCCCGCTCAGGGCCGCCGGCGTACTTC.

J is TRBJ2-6 and V is TRBV11-2, with a tentative D call TRBD2 (5 bases). The germline gives CDR1 SGHAT, CDR2 FQNNGV. The CDR3 covers 17 residues. Deletions cut 2 bases from V and 0 bases from J, with 11 bases between. As DNA, the CDR3 is TGTGCCAGCAGCTTAAGGTTTGGGAGCTCTGGGGCCAACGTCCTGACTTTC. This gives the protein CASSLRFGSSGANVLTF.

This clone was observed a few times. The rearrangement uses TRBV18 and TRBJ2-7, with 7 nucleotides matching TRBD2. Germline V gives CDR1 KGHSH, CDR2 LQKENI. V gave up 6 bases and J gave up 7 bases; unmatched junction bases: 9. This CDR3 is built from 13 residues. In DNA form, the CDR3 reads TGTGCCAGCTCCCCGGGCTCGCGGGGGGAGCAGTACTTC. Its protein is CASSPGSRGEQYF.

This clone has a handful of counts. Other DNA sequences in this sample translate to the same CDR3. The chain employs TRBV25-1 and TRBJ2-2, with D uncertain. CDR1 is MGHDK and CDR2 is SYGVNS in the germline V gene. V dropped 3 bases and J dropped 4 bases, with 9 bases sitting between them. This CDR3 has 14 residues. The CDR3, as DNA: TGTGCCAGCAGTGAGTGGGCCGGCACCGGGGAGCTGTTTTTT. Encoded protein: CASSEWAGTGELFF.

The chain links TRBV9 to TRBJ1-2; tentatively, D is TRBD1 (6 bases). The CDR3 sequence is 14 residues long. CDR1 is SGDLS and CDR2 is YYNGEE in the germline V gene. Trimming removed 3 bases from V and 0 bases from J, with 9 bases in between. Written as DNA, the CDR3 is TGTGCCAGCAGCGGACGGACAGCTAACTATGGCTACACCTTC. Amino acid sequence: CASSGRTANYGYTF.

This clone was counted between two and nine times. This chain uses TRBV11-2 with TRBJ2-2; TRBD1 matches 10 bases. This CDR3 spans 15 amino acids. Germline V gene data show CDR1 as SGHAT and CDR2 as FQNNGV. The V gene end was trimmed by 5 bases and the J gene end by 6 bases; junction bases not matched to a gene: 6. For the CDR3, the DNA is TGTGCCAGCAGCCCTTTGACAGGGGGCTCCGGGGAGCTGTTTTTT. Protein sequence: CASSPLTGGSGELFF.

The J gene is TRBJ1-2, the V gene TRBV30, with 7 bases identical to TRBD1. This CDR3 is 12 amino acids long. J lost 4 bases, V lost 7 bases, and 6 bases had no gene match. Germline assignment: CDR1 GTSNPN and CDR2 SVGIG (reference sequence). The CDR3 sequence is CALGTATYGYTF. CDR3 sequence (DNA): TGTGCCTTAGGGACAGCCACCTATGGCTACACCTTC.